This TCR beta chain was sequenced in a study of naive and memory T cell subsets. Overnight CMV lysate stimulation of fresh PBMCs defined donor CMV status by CD4+ IFNgamma. Germline V gives CDR1 DFQATT, CDR2 SNEGSKA (reference sequence). V lost 2 bases and J lost 4; bases outside the gene matches: 3. This CDR3 region has 13 residues. In its sample, this clonotype was seen a few times. Its antigen is currently unknown. An equimolar mix of two oligonucleotides served as the beta constant-region primer for TRBC1 and TRBC2. Nested alpha and beta constant-region primers with the SP2 primer drove four PCR rounds on ligated cDNA. One entry per CDR3 protein results from TCRdb running MiXCR on the UMI-ligation and nested PCR reads. This table has roughly 100,000 distinct CDR3 sequences, around 10% appearing once. Overall study findings and caveats: TCR abundance followed a power law differing between naive and memory subsets. Gini index rose across naive, CM, EM and EMRA in CD4 and CD8. Naive repertoires, especially CD8, held a few larger clonotypes, possibly memory cells re-expressing CD45RA.

The clonotype was recovered from a human donor in good health. The rearrangement uses TRBV20-1 and TRBJ2-7, with 9 bases lining up with TRBD1. The specimen sequenced was naive CD4+ T cells from blood. The CDR3 DNA reads TGCAGTGCTAGACCCGGGACAGGGTACGAGCAGTACTTC. It translates to CSARPGTGYEQYF.